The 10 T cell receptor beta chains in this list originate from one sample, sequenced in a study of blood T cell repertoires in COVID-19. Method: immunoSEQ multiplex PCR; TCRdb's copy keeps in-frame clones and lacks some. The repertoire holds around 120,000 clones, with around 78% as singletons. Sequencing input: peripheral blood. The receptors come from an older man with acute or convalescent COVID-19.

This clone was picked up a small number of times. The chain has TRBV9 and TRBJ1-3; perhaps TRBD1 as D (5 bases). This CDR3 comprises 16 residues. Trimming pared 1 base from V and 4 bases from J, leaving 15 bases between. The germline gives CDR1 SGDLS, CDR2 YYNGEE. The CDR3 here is CASSVSMRGEGNTIYF. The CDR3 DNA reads TGTGCCAGCAGCGTATCCATGCGGGGGGAAGGAAACACCATATATTTT.

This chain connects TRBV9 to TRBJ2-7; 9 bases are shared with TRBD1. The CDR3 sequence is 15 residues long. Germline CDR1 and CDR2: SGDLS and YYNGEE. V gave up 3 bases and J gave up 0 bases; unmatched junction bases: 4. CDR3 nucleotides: TGTGCCAGCAGCGGGGGGACAGGGAGCTCCTACGAGCAGTACTTC. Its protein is CASSGGTGSSYEQYF.

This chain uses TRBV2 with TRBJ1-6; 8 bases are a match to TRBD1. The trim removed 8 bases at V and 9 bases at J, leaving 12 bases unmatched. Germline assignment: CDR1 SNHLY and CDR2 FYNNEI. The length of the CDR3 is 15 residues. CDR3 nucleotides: TGTGCCAGCCTTTGGAGGACAGGGAGAGGTTCACCCCTCCACTTT. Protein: CASLWRTGRGSPLHF.

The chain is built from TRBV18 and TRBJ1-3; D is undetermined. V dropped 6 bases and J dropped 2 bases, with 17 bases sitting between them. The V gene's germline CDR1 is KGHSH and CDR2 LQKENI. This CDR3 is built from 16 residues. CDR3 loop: CASSPLGGEPGNTIYF. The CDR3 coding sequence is TGTGCCAGCTCGCCGTTGGGCGGGGAACCTGGAAACACCATATATTTT. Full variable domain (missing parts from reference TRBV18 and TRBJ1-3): NAGVMQNPRHLVRRRGQEARLRCSPMKGHSHVYWYRQLPEEGLKFMVYLQKENIIDESGMPKERFSAEFPKEGPSILRIQQVVRGDSAAYFCASSPLGGEPGNTIYFGEGSWLTVV.

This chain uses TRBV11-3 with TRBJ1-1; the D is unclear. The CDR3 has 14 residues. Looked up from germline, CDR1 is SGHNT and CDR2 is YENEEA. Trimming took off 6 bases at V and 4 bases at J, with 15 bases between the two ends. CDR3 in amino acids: CASSSFRETTEAFF. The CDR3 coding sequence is TGTGCCAGCAGTTCTTTTCGGGAGACCACTGAAGCTTTCTTT. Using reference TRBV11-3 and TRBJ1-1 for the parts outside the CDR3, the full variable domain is EAGVVQSPRYKIIEKKQPVAFWCNPISGHNTLYWYLQNLGQGPELLIRYENEEAVDDSQLPKDRFSAERLKGVDSTLKIQPAELGDSAVYLCASSSFRETTEAFFGQGTRLTVV.

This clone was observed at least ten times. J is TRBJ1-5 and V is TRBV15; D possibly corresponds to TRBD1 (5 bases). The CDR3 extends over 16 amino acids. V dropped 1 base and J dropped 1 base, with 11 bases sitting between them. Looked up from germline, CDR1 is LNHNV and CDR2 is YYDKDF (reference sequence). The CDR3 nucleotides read TGTGCCACCAGCAGAGCAAAGGGGCTGAGCAATCAGCCCCAGCATTTT. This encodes CATSRAKGLSNQPQHF. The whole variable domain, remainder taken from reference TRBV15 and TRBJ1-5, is DAMVIQNPRYQVTQFGKPVTLSCSQTLNHNVMYWYQQKSSQAPKLLFHYYDKDFNNEADTPDNFQSRRPNTSFCFLDIRSPGLGDTAMYLCATSRAKGLSNQPQHFGDGTRLSIL.

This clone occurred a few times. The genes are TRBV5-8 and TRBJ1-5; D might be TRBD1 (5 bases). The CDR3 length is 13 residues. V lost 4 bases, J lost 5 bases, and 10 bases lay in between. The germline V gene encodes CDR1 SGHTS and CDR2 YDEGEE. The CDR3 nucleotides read TGTGCCAGCAGCCCGGGGGTGGATCAGCCCCAGCATTTT. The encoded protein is CASSPGVDQPQHF.

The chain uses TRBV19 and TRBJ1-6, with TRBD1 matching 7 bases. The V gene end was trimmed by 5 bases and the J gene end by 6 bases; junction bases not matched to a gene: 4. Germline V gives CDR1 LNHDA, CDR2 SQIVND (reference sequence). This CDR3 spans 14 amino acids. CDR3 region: CASSSRDSNSPLHF. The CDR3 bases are TGTGCCAGTAGTTCAAGGGACAGTAATTCACCCCTCCACTTT.

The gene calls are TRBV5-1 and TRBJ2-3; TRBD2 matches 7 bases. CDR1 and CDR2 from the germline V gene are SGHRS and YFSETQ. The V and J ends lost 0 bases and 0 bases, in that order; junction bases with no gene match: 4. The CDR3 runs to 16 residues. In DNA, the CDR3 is TGCGCCAGCAGCTTGGTCGGGGGGACTAGCACAGATACGCAGTATTTT. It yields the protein CASSLVGGTSTDTQYF.

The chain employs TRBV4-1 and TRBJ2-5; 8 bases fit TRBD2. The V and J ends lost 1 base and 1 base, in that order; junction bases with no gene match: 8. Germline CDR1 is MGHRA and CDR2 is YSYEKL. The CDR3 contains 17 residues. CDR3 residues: CASSQAQAGGAQETQYF. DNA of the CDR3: TGCGCCAGCAGCCAAGCCCAAGCCGGGGGGGCCCAAGAGACCCAGTACTTC.